The next 15 T cell receptor beta chains were all read from a single sample in a study of cytomegalovirus exposure and HLA in healthy donors (dated by TCRdb to about 2017). Receptors were amplified or captured by the immunoSEQ multiplex PCR assay. For the multiplex PCR, a mixture combining 60 forward primers for TCR Vbeta segments and 13 reverse primers for TCR Jbeta segments was used. This immuneACCESS table, as held by TCRdb, lists in-frame sequences with V and J called but not all clones. Of the missing ones, under half trace to an unresolved V gene in checked studies; the others have no known cause. The table for this sample shows about 52,000 clones. About 12% of the sample is held by the ten biggest clonotypes. Material for sequencing was PBMCs. These receptors all come from a woman aged 55-75 years in good health and CMV-seropositive.

This rearrangement joins TRBV19 to TRBJ1-5; D remains unclear. Germline CDR1 and CDR2: LNHDA and SQIVND (reference sequence). The CDR3 length is 15 residues. V lost 2 bases to trimming and J lost 0 bases, with 8 bases between them. CDR3 residues: CASSIPQNSNQPQHF. Here the CDR3 DNA reads TGTGCCAGTAGTATACCGCAGAATAGCAATCAGCCCCAGCATTTT.

Turning to this clone: One end of the junction varies from germline; a read error may be responsible. This chain connects TRBV6-5 to TRBJ1-6; 8 nucleotides match TRBD1. Per germline, CDR1 MNHEY and CDR2 SVGAGI. The CDR3 runs to 15 residues. CDR3: CASRTFRQGSSHLHF. The CDR3 bases are TGTGCCAGCAGGACCTTTCGACAGGGGTCGTCACACCTCCACTTT.

CDR3 DNA: TGTGCCAGCAGTTTATCGTCCAGGGCTTCCTACGAGCAGTACTTC. Amino acids: CASSLSSRASYEQYF. The rearrangement links TRBV27 to TRBJ2-7, with D possibly TRBD1 on 5 matching bases. V lost 0 bases and J 1 base, leaving 10 bases between the germline ends. Per germline, CDR1 MNHEY and CDR2 SMNVEV (reference sequence). CDR3 length equals 15 residues.

The V gene is TRBV9, the J gene TRBJ1-1; TRBD1 aligns across 9 bases. The germline V gene has CDR1 SGDLS and CDR2 YYNGEE. The CDR3 sequence is 13 residues long. Germline trimming cut 3 bases from V and 5 bases from J; bases unmatched to any gene: 2. CDR3: CASSGGTGTEAFF. The CDR3 DNA is TGTGCCAGCAGCGGAGGGACAGGGACTGAAGCTTTCTTT.

The chain joins TRBV7-2 to TRBJ2-2; D might be TRBD2 (6 bases). This CDR3 is 15 amino acids long. From germline, CDR1 is SGHTA and CDR2 FQGNSA. Trimming stripped 4 bases from V and 2 bases from J, with 11 bases between. The CDR3 DNA reads TGTGCCAGCAGCTCCCGCGGGACTAACACCGGGGAGCTGTTTTTT. Residues: CASSSRGTNTGELFF.

The V and J genes are TRBV7-9 and TRBJ2-2; unclear D gene. Germline CDR1 reads SEHNR; CDR2 reads FQNEAQ (reference sequence). The CDR3 runs to 16 residues. Trimming left V 2 bases short and J 1 base short, with 11 bases between. The DNA of the CDR3 is TGTGCCAGCAGCTTACCTACTACGCGGAACACCGGGGAGCTGTTTTTT. This sequence encodes CASSLPTTRNTGELFF.

The chain uses TRBV7-9 and TRBJ1-4, with D uncertain. Trimming removed 1 base at V and 1 base at J, with 4 bases between. There are 14 residues in the CDR3. Germline lookup yields CDR1 SEHNR and CDR2 FQNEAQ (reference sequence). Here the CDR3 reads CASSLDRTNEKLFF. The CDR3 region has the DNA TGTGCCAGCAGCTTAGATCGAACTAATGAAAAACTGTTTTTT.

This rearrangement joins TRBV5-6 to TRBJ1-2; the D is unclear. V was shortened by 0 bases and J by 2 bases, with 11 bases between the two germline ends. This CDR3 is 15 amino acids long. Germline CDR1 and CDR2: SGHDT and YYEEEE. CDR3 region: CASSLAPPGNYGYTF. CDR3 DNA: TGTGCCAGCAGCTTGGCCCCGCCGGGGAACTATGGCTACACCTTC.

The CDR3 DNA reads TGCGCCAGCAGCTTCGAGGGAGGGCAGGGCACCGGGGAGCTGTTTTTT. It is translated as CASSFEGGQGTGELFF. The rearrangement uses TRBV5-1 and TRBJ2-2, with 7 bases aligning to TRBD2. Losses at the gene ends were 2 bases for V and 4 bases for J; bases not matched to a gene: 8. The CDR3 spans 16 residues. Germline loops: CDR1 SGHRS, CDR2 YFSETQ.

The gene calls are TRBV19 and TRBJ1-2, with D uncertain. CDR1 and CDR2 (germline): LNHDA, SQIVND (reference sequence). The CDR3 contains 17 residues. The V end lost 0 bases, the J end lost 3 bases, and 17 bases lay between the germline ends. CDR3 sequence: CASSIDAQVEGYYGYTF. The CDR3 DNA follows: TGTGCCAGTAGTATAGATGCGCAGGTTGAGGGATACTATGGCTACACCTTC.

J is TRBJ1-4 and V is TRBV6-1; tentative D call: TRBD1 (5 bases). Germline CDR1 reads MNHNS; CDR2 reads SASEGT. Trimming removed 6 bases at V and 4 bases at J, with 15 bases between. CDR3 size: 15 residues. The CDR3 nucleotides read TGTGCCAGCAGGGAAACCGGGGGGGGTAATGAAAAACTGTTTTTT. Its translation: CASRETGGGNEKLFF.

The chain has TRBV18 and TRBJ1-1, with D unresolved. The V end was cut by 3 bases, the J end by 0 bases, with 8 bases between. Germline V gene sequence: CDR1 KGHSH, CDR2 LQKENI. This CDR3 is built from 14 residues. CDR3: CASSPGYVNTEAFF. In nucleotides, the CDR3 is TGTGCCAGCTCACCCGGGTACGTGAACACTGAAGCTTTCTTT.

This chain links TRBV14 with TRBJ2-3, with a tentative D call TRBD1 (6 bases). CDR1 and CDR2 from the germline V gene are SGHDN and FVKESK. Trimming took off 2 bases at V and 12 bases at J, with 12 bases between the two ends. The CDR3 spans 12 residues. In DNA form, the CDR3 reads TGTGCCAGCAGCCAATACAGGGCGGTACAGTATTTT. Protein sequence: CASSQYRAVQYF.

To note about this clone: A read error may account for a junction end that differs from germline. The rearrangement joins TRBV29-1 to TRBJ1-3; the D gene is possibly TRBD1 (5 bases). Germline V gene sequence: CDR1 SQVTM, CDR2 ANQGSEA. CDR3 size: 14 residues. This chain's CDR3 is CSVGESREGNNIYF. CDR3 in DNA: TGCAGCGTTGGGGAATCCAGGGAGGGAAACAACATATATTTT. Supplemented by reference TRBV29-1 and TRBJ1-3, the full variable domain reads SAVISQKPSRDICQRGTSLTIQCQVDSQVTMMFWYRQQPGQSLTLIATANQGSEATYESGFVIDKFPISRPNLTFSTLTVSNMSPEDSSIYLCSVGESREGNNIYFGEGSWLTVV.

The chain carries TRBV6-1 and TRBJ1-2, with unresolved D. There are 15 residues in the CDR3. Trimming removed 7 bases from V and 2 bases from J, with 17 bases in between. In germline, CDR1 is MNHNS, CDR2 SASEGT. CDR3 residues: CASTLEFSLNYGYTF. In nucleotides, the CDR3 is TGTGCCAGCACCCTCGAGTTTAGTTTGAACTATGGCTACACCTTC.